This entry concerns a single T cell receptor (beta chain). Its cognate antigen is unknown. Use of 60 Vbeta and 13 Jbeta primers characterized the PCR. Method: immunoSEQ multiplex PCR; TCRdb's copy keeps in-frame clones and lacks some. This sample has roughly 120,000 clones, with 70% to 80% found just once. The entry originates in a study of cytomegalovirus exposure and HLA in healthy donors. Across the study: Early release data held around 80 million unique TCRs from HLA-typed donors. General study findings and limits: Confirmation in vitro established that three CMV-associated chains were specific for CMV antigens.

J gave up 7 bases and V 4 bases, and 4 bases lay outside the gene matches. CDR1 and CDR2 (germline): LNHDA, SQIVND (reference sequence). CDR3 size: 12 residues. The receptor comes from a woman in her 50s in good health and CMV-seropositive. The sequencing sample was made of PBMCs. V gene TRBV19 combines with J gene TRBJ2-7; 7 bases are a match to TRBD1. The CDR3 sequence is CASSTRTGEQYF. The CDR3 DNA reads TGTGCCAGTAGTACCCGGACAGGAGAGCAGTACTTC.